This entry is about one TCR beta chain. Its antigen is currently not known. No base quality values were provided; no much bigger clone lies one nucleotide off. The sample originates from a study of blood T cell repertoires in COVID-19 (dated by TCRdb to the early 2020s). With regard to the full study: Samples from collaborators originated in the United States, Italy and Spain and spanned both the acute and convalescent phases of COVID-19. A de-identified subject ID, COVID-19 status, age in years and sex were almost always included in the sample metadata. Deeply sampled blood TCRbeta repertoires from subjects exposed to, actively infected with, or recovered from COVID-19 were included in the dataset. Samples were obtained from the ongoing ImmuneRACE study (first 160 participants) and from 1,254 subjects provided by 6 global collaborators. The repertoires were released in a freely available public database intended as a resource for research on the immune response to SARS-CoV-2. The material from the prospective study consisted of cDNA or gDNA derived from T cells, B-cell-depleted T cells, or PBMCs. Where available, HLA class I and class II types were obtained from metadata supplied by the sample provider rather than from assay-based typing.

Each collaborating institution followed its own protocols to collect whole blood in K2EDTA tubes. Collaborator samples were shipped for TCRbeta analysis as frozen whole blood, isolated PBMCs, or DNA extracted from either sample type. TCRbeta CDR3 regions were amplified from genomic DNA using the immunoSEQ Assay, a bias-controlled multiplex PCR. The source study handled its data this way. Nucleated cell counts per sample were estimated from amplification of reference gene primers within the assay. To quantify the absolute abundance of each unique TCRbeta CDR3 rearrangement, sequence reads were collapsed and filtered. For each sample, productive Simpson clonality was calculated as the square root of Simpson's diversity index across productive rearrangements. Here the immuneACCESS table is served through TCRdb, limited to in-frame sequences with V and J called. Missing clones are a known gap in these copies; in checked studies unresolved V genes cover under half, and the rest lacks a known reason. The V and J calls and clone size are taken from that table; D and trimming were inferred from the DNA. The sample table shows roughly 130,000 clones, and about three quarters are seen once. The top ten clones comprise 16% of the sample.

Broader findings and caveats from the paper: The amount of clinical and demographic metadata varied by source and participant and was provided uncurated.

The cysteine opens and the phenylalanine closes a CDR3 of 16 amino acids. Only the CDR3 DNA is retained, 48 bases long and in frame from the first base. CDR1 KGHDR and CDR2 SFDVKD are derived from the germline V gene. At the junction V is shortened by 5 bases and J by 3 bases, with 16 bases in between. The receptor was derived from a man aged 50 to 59 with acute or convalescent COVID-19. Sequenced: peripheral blood. The rearrangement combines TRBV24-1 with TRBJ2-1; D gene: possibly TRBD1, on 7 matching bases. The bases are TGTGCCACCAGTGCTCAGGGGGGCGGTGGCTACAATGAGCAGTTCTTC. Its coded protein is CATSAQGGGGYNEQFF.